The 4 T cell receptor beta chains below all came from one sample that was sequenced in a study of cytomegalovirus exposure and HLA in healthy donors. Researchers ran the PCR with 60 Vbeta and 13 Jbeta primers. Repertoires were generated with immunoSEQ multiplex PCR, while TCRdb's copy carries only in-frame clones and drops some. The sample holds 180,000 or so clones, more than 65% seen once. Specimen: PBMCs. These receptors were taken from a young woman in good health and CMV-seropositive.

The rearrangement links TRBV5-5 to TRBJ1-4; TRBD1 matches 8 bases. The CDR3 extends over 16 amino acids. V gave up 0 bases and J gave up 7 bases; unmatched junction bases: 8. Germline V gene sequence: CDR1 SGHKS, CDR2 YYEKEE (reference sequence). CDR3 region: CASSLAVAGGVEKLFF. In nucleotides, the CDR3 is TGTGCCAGCAGCTTGGCCGTGGCAGGGGGCGTTGAAAAACTGTTTTTT.

This chain connects TRBV11-2 to TRBJ2-1; possible D gene TRBD2, 6 bases. V lost 1 base to trimming and J lost 2 bases, with 12 bases between them. Per the germline V gene, CDR1 is SGHAT and CDR2 is FQNNGV. This CDR3 is 16 amino acids long. The CDR3 region has the DNA TGTGCCAGCAGCTTAGGGCGGGGACCTACCTACAATGAGCAGTTCTTC. This encodes CASSLGRGPTYNEQFF.

This sequence joins TRBV19 and TRBJ1-5; no reliable D call. In germline, CDR1 is LNHDA, CDR2 SQIVND (reference sequence). CDR3 length: 13 residues. Trimming left V 4 bases short and J 0 bases short, with 4 bases between. The CDR3 protein is CASSTGSNQPQHF. CDR3 DNA: TGTGCCAGTAGTACAGGTAGCAATCAGCCCCAGCATTTT.

V usage is TRBV18 and J usage is TRBJ1-6; D is uncertain. The CDR3 consists of 13 residues. CDR1 is KGHSH and CDR2 is LQKENI in the germline V gene. The V gene lost 4 bases and the J gene lost 6 bases, with 7 bases spanning the gap. CDR3 protein: CASSQHPNSPLHF. CDR3 bases: TGTGCCAGCTCACAACACCCTAATTCACCCCTCCACTTT.